The 2 T cell receptor beta chains in this list originate from one sample, sequenced in a study of T cells in Graves' hyperthyroidism and ophthalmopathy. Using RNA transcripts as the source, TCR beta CDR3 regions were amplified. HTBI primers were employed in a first-round RT-PCR of the TCR CDR3. TCRdb itself ran the multiplex PCR reads through MiXCR, one entry per CDR3 protein. The table includes about 560,000 distinct CDR3 sequences, around 15% detected once. Sequencing was performed on blood. The receptor source for this set is a woman between 18 and 30 years old with Graves' hyperthyroidism.

The chain joins TRBV6-1 to TRBJ2-7; 9 positions match TRBD1. The germline V gene encodes CDR1 MNHNS and CDR2 SASEGT. J was trimmed by 5 bases and V by 6 bases; bases with no gene match: 5. The length of the CDR3 is 13 residues. The CDR3 loop is CASRQGAINEQYF. Written as DNA, the CDR3 is TGTGCCAGCAGACAGGGGGCGATCAACGAGCAGTACTTC.

The chain joins TRBV15 to TRBJ2-2; the D gene is possibly TRBD1 (6 bases). This CDR3 has 16 residues. V shed 4 bases and J shed 5 bases, with 17 bases lying between them. Germline V gene lookup returns CDR1 LNHNV and CDR2 YYDKDF (reference sequence). The CDR3: CATSIVPGHVTGELFF. The CDR3 nucleotides are TGTGCCACCAGCATTGTCCCGGGACACGTTACCGGGGAGCTGTTTTTT. Based on the CDR3 plus reference TRBV15 and TRBJ2-2, the full variable domain is DAMVIQNPRYQVTQFGKPVTLSCSQTLNHNVMYWYQQKSSQAPKLLFHYYDKDFNNEADTPDNFQSRRPNTSFCFLDIRSPGLGDTAMYLCATSIVPGHVTGELFFGEGSRLTVL.